Following are 2 T cell receptor beta chains from one sample sequenced in a study of T cell changes during pregnancy in multiple sclerosis. Clones were read by immunoSEQ multiplex PCR, and TCRdb kept only the in-frame ones, dropping some. The sample yields 35,000 to 55,000 clones, roughly nine tenths seen once. Sequenced material: CD4+ T cells from peripheral blood mononuclear cells, taken after pregnancy. The source of these receptors is a female donor with multiple sclerosis, enrolled in a pregnancy study.

This chain links TRBV6-5 with TRBJ2-5; 9 bases are shared with TRBD2. The CDR3 contains 13 residues. With 9 bases clipped from V and 4 bases from J, the junction kept 6 bases outside the gene matches. Germline CDR1 MNHEY, CDR2 SVGAGI. CDR3 sequence reads: CASSGRIGETQYF. In DNA, the CDR3 is TGTGCCAGTAGCGGGAGAATTGGAGAGACCCAGTACTTC.

CDR3 sequence reads: CASSQDAGLTPLGEQFF. Written as DNA, the CDR3 is TGCGCCAGCAGCCAAGATGCGGGACTAACCCCCTTGGGTGAGCAGTTCTTC. The J gene is TRBJ2-1, the V gene TRBV4-3; 7 bases line up with TRBD2. The CDR3 runs 17 residues. After removal of 0 bases from V and 9 bases from J, the junction contained 14 bases not matched to a gene. Germline V gene lookup returns CDR1 LGHNA and CDR2 YSLEER.